The 32 T cell receptor beta chains in this list originate from one sample, sequenced in a study of OX40 agonist ivuxolimab in advanced cancers. Sequencing was performed with immunoSEQ multiplex PCR; in TCRdb, only in-frame clones are kept and a portion is missing. Here the sample spans approximately 30,000 clones, about 88% being singletons. Sequencing used CD4+ or CD8+ T cells sorted from blood, obtained in a trial of the OX40 agonist ivuxolimab. All receptors derive from an adult with an advanced solid tumor such as melanoma, head and neck, liver or kidney cancer.

This clone was detected a few times. V is TRBV5-8 and J is TRBJ1-5, with D hard to call. V lost 5 bases, J lost 3 bases, and 9 bases lay in between. The germline V gene encodes CDR1 SGHTS and CDR2 YDEGEE. CDR3 length: 13 amino acids. The CDR3 sequence: CASRGSVNQPQHF. The CDR3 DNA reads TGTGCCAGCAGGGGGTCCGTCAATCAGCCCCAGCATTTT.

This clone was found once. The chain employs TRBV28 and TRBJ2-3; D is perhaps TRBD2 (5 bases). V lost 6 bases, J lost 1 base, and 11 bases lay in between. The CDR3 is 14 residues long. The germline CDR1 and CDR2 sequences are MDHEN and SYDVKM. The CDR3 here is CASSMAGGTDTQYF. DNA of the CDR3: TGTGCCAGCAGCATGGCCGGGGGCACAGATACGCAGTATTTT.

The chain joins TRBV19 to TRBJ1-1, with D unclear. CDR3 length equals 14 residues. Trimming stripped 3 bases from V and 3 bases from J, with 11 bases between. Per germline, CDR1 LNHDA and CDR2 SQIVND (reference sequence). In nucleotides, the CDR3 is TGTGCCAGTAGTATTTCGGCGCTTGACACTGAAGCTTTCTTT. This translates into CASSISALDTEAFF. Variable domain in full (rest from reference TRBV19 and TRBJ1-1): DGGITQSPKYLFRKEGQNVTLSCEQNLNHDAMYWYRQDPGQGLRLIYYSQIVNDFQKGDIAEGYSVSREKKESFPLTVTSAQKNPTAFYLCASSISALDTEAFFGQGTRLTVV.

The rearrangement links TRBV18 to TRBJ2-3, with TRBD2 identical over 11 bases. The CDR3 spans 16 residues. V gave up 3 bases and J gave up 2 bases; unmatched junction bases: 4. CDR1 is KGHSH, CDR2 LQKENI, per germline. The CDR3 DNA follows: TGTGCCAGCTCACCGCTAGCGGGAGGACCCACAGATACGCAGTATTTT. Translated, it gives CASSPLAGGPTDTQYF.

At least ten counts were recorded for this clone. The chain employs TRBV7-9 and TRBJ1-2, with D possibly matching TRBD1 (5 bases). The germline V and J ends were trimmed by 3 bases and 7 bases, with 21 bases remaining between them. The CDR3 contains 16 residues. Germline CDR1 SEHNR, CDR2 FQNEAQ (reference sequence). DNA of the CDR3: TGTGCCAGCAGCTTCGCGGCGGGACGGCTGACGAGTGGCTACACCTTC. This codes for CASSFAAGRLTSGYTF.

This rearrangement joins TRBV7-9 to TRBJ2-5, with D perhaps matching TRBD1 (5 bases). Deletions cut 5 bases from V and 5 bases from J, with 12 bases between. The CDR3 loop spans 13 amino acids. The V gene's germline CDR1 is SEHNR and CDR2 FQNEAQ (reference sequence). CDR3 residues: CASSPQQEETQYF. DNA for the CDR3: TGTGCCAGCAGCCCCCAACAGGAGGAGACCCAGTACTTC.

V and J are TRBV28 and TRBJ1-1; D ambiguous. This CDR3 is 13 amino acids long. Germline loops: CDR1 MDHEN, CDR2 SYDVKM. Trimming removed 2 bases from V and 4 bases from J, with 8 bases in between. In nucleotides, the CDR3 is TGTGCCAGCAGTTTAGTGTCCAGCACTGAAGCTTTCTTT. It translates to CASSLVSSTEAFF. The complete variable domain, with remaining parts taken from reference TRBV28 and TRBJ1-1, reads DVKVTQSSRYLVKRTGEKVFLECVQDMDHENMFWYRQDPGLGLRLIYFSYDVKMKEKGDIPEGYSVSREKKERFSLILESASTNQTSMYLCASSLVSSTEAFFGQGTRLTVV.

This clone is a singleton in its sample. Other DNA sequences of this sample code for an identical CDR3. This sequence joins TRBV30 and TRBJ2-2; D is possibly TRBD1 (5 bases). V lost 4 bases, J lost 7 bases, and 10 bases lay in between. Per germline, CDR1 GTSNPN and CDR2 SVGIG (reference sequence). The CDR3 is made up of 12 amino acids. In DNA, the CDR3 is TGTGCCTGGACTAGGGGTGTCGGGGAGCTGTTTTTT. It yields the protein CAWTRGVGELFF.

This chain uses TRBV28 with TRBJ2-7, with 7 nucleotides matching TRBD1. Germline V gene sequence: CDR1 MDHEN, CDR2 SYDVKM. CDR3 length: 13 residues. With 5 bases clipped from V and 2 bases from J, the junction kept 3 bases outside the gene matches. The CDR3 DNA reads as TGTGCCAGCAGTAGACAGGGAGCCTACGAGCAGTACTTC. It codes for CASSRQGAYEQYF. Drawing the rest from reference TRBV28 and TRBJ2-7, the complete variable domain is DVKVTQSSRYLVKRTGEKVFLECVQDMDHENMFWYRQDPGLGLRLIYFSYDVKMKEKGDIPEGYSVSREKKERFSLILESASTNQTSMYLCASSRQGAYEQYFGPGTRLTVT.

J is TRBJ2-3 and V is TRBV27; unclear D gene. Germline V gene lookup returns CDR1 MNHEY and CDR2 SMNVEV (reference sequence). CDR3 length: 13 residues. Trimming took 1 base from V and 2 from J, leaving 4 bases between them. CDR3 DNA sequence: TGTGCCAGCAGTTTATGGGTCACAGATACGCAGTATTTT. As protein: CASSLWVTDTQYF.

The chain links TRBV9 to TRBJ1-1; no clear D. Germline V CDR1 and CDR2: SGDLS, YYNGEE. V lost 0 bases and J 4 bases, leaving 10 bases between the germline ends. This CDR3 comprises 14 residues. The CDR3 reads CASSVAGSGTEAFF. CDR3 nucleotides: TGTGCCAGCAGCGTAGCCGGGTCTGGCACTGAAGCTTTCTTT.

The table lists this clone with a count of one. The same CDR3 also results from other DNA sequences found in this sample. The chain links TRBV10-2 to TRBJ2-1; 8 positions match TRBD1. CDR1 and CDR2 from the germline V gene are WSHSY and SAAADI. The J segment lost 9 bases and the V segment lost 0 bases, leaving 7 bases of the junction unmatched. The CDR3 has 15 residues. CDR3 loop: CASSESGTGAVEQFF. Written as DNA, the CDR3 is TGCGCCAGCAGTGAGTCTGGGACAGGAGCGGTTGAGCAGTTCTTC.

The V gene is TRBV27, the J gene TRBJ2-1; 7 bases are a match to TRBD2. The CDR3 is 17 amino acids. V lost 4 bases and J lost 7; bases outside the gene matches: 16. Per germline, CDR1 MNHEY and CDR2 SMNVEV (reference sequence). The CDR3 DNA is TGTGCCAGCAGTTGGGGGTTGTGGGAGGGCCTAAGAAATGAGCAGTTCTTC. This sequence encodes CASSWGLWEGLRNEQFF.

This clone was detected only a few times. The chain combines TRBV28 with TRBJ1-4; the D gene is possibly TRBD1 (5 bases). The V gene lost 6 bases and the J gene lost 8 bases, with 28 bases spanning the gap. Germline lookup yields CDR1 MDHEN and CDR2 SYDVKM. The CDR3 has 18 residues. CDR3 sequence (DNA): TGTGCCAGCAGCTCACTTACAGACCACCTCAGGGTTAGGGAAAAACTGTTTTTT. This sequence encodes CASSSLTDHLRVREKLFF.

The gene calls are TRBV6-5 and TRBJ2-5; 8 bases align to TRBD1. With 0 bases clipped from V and 11 bases from J, the junction kept 14 bases outside the gene matches. CDR1 is MNHEY, CDR2 SVGAGI, per germline. This CDR3 is built from 16 residues. CDR3 region: CASSYSKSRGLWEQYF. DNA of the CDR3: TGTGCCAGCAGTTACTCGAAGTCCAGGGGGCTATGGGAGCAGTACTTC.

The rearrangement uses TRBV4-3 and TRBJ2-7; unclear D gene. CDR1 and CDR2 from the germline V gene are LGHNA and YSLEER. The CDR3 is 15 amino acids. V dropped 0 bases and J dropped 2 bases, with 11 bases sitting between them. CDR3 protein: CASSQEMGIPYEQYF. For the CDR3, the DNA is TGCGCCAGCAGCCAAGAAATGGGGATACCCTACGAGCAGTACTTC.

The chain uses TRBV9 and TRBJ1-2; D not certain. Germline V gives CDR1 SGDLS, CDR2 YYNGEE. Trimming cost V 0 bases and J 0 bases, with 12 bases left between them. This CDR3 is 16 amino acids long. In DNA form, the CDR3 reads TGTGCCAGCAGCGTAGCCCTAAGTGACACTAACTATGGCTACACCTTC. It yields the protein CASSVALSDTNYGYTF.

The gene calls are TRBV10-3 and TRBJ2-1; 16 positions match TRBD2. The junction had 16 bases not matched to a gene; V was cut back by 7 bases and J by 10 bases. The CDR3 has 18 amino acids. The V gene's germline CDR1 is ENHRY and CDR2 SYGVKD. The CDR3 spells CAIKDGLGTSGRANEQFF. In DNA form, the CDR3 reads TGTGCCATCAAGGACGGGTTGGGGACTAGCGGGAGGGCCAACGAGCAGTTCTTC.

This chain connects TRBV5-1 to TRBJ1-5; no reliable D call. Trimming pared 0 bases from V and 4 bases from J, leaving 5 bases between. The CDR3 contains 13 residues. Germline CDR1 and CDR2: SGHRS and YFSETQ. The DNA of the CDR3 is TGCGCCAGCAGCTTGGGGCAGAATCAGCCCCAGCATTTT. Translated, it gives CASSLGQNQPQHF.

This CDR3 reads CASRLLAGGSYEQYF. The DNA for the CDR3 is TGTGCCAGCAGGCTTCTAGCGGGAGGTTCCTACGAGCAGTACTTC. V usage is TRBV6-5 and J usage is TRBJ2-7; TRBD2 aligns across 11 bases. Trimming cost V 6 bases and J 1 base; bases outside gene matches: 5. Germline CDR1 reads MNHEY; CDR2 reads SVGAGI. This CDR3 spans 15 amino acids.

This chain uses TRBV6-1 with TRBJ1-5; D not resolved. Germline lookup yields CDR1 MNHNS and CDR2 SASEGT. The CDR3 loop spans 15 amino acids. Between the trimmed V and J ends, which lost 3 bases and 0 bases, there was a span of 9 bases. DNA for the CDR3: TGTGCCAGCAGTGACGACGGGAATAGCAATCAGCCCCAGCATTTT. Translation: CASSDDGNSNQPQHF.

The chain is built from TRBV4-1 and TRBJ2-7, with 9 bases fitting TRBD1. The CDR3 has 13 amino acids. CDR1 and CDR2 from the germline V gene are MGHRA and YSYEKL. The CDR3 DNA is TGCGCCAGCAGCCACCCCCTTGGGACAGGGTTTGAAGTC. It specifies CASSHPLGTGFEV.

The genes are TRBV9 and TRBJ1-5; a weak D match, TRBD1 (5 bases). Germline V CDR1 and CDR2: SGDLS, YYNGEE. V was trimmed by 2 bases and J by 2 bases, leaving 14 bases between them. This CDR3 is 16 amino acids long. CDR3 DNA sequence: TGTGCCAGCAGCGTCGACAGAGACCCCCGCAATCAGCCCCAGCATTTT. Residues: CASSVDRDPRNQPQHF.

V and J are TRBV5-6 and TRBJ2-5; D remains unclear. The V gene's germline CDR1 is SGHDT and CDR2 YYEEEE. V lost 4 bases and J lost 5, with 6 bases in between. The CDR3 loop spans 11 amino acids. The CDR3: CASSRRETQYF. CDR3 bases: TGTGCCAGCAGCCGGCGGGAGACCCAGTACTTC.

The chain recombines TRBV5-8 with TRBJ1-1; D gene unclear. CDR3 length: 12 amino acids. V was trimmed by 3 bases and J by 11 bases, leaving 14 bases between them. Per germline, CDR1 SGHTS and CDR2 YDEGEE. CDR3 sequence reads: CASSWAAQDAFF. The CDR3 DNA follows: TGTGCCAGCAGCTGGGCAGCCCAAGACGCTTTCTTT. Full variable domain (remainder filled in from reference TRBV5-8 and TRBJ1-1): EAGVTQSPTHLIKTRGQQATLRCSPISGHTSVYWYQQALGLGLQFLLWYDEGEERNRGNFPPRFSGRQFPNYSSELNVNALELEDSALYLCASSWAAQDAFFGQGTRLTVV.

This clone has a single count. The chain combines TRBV29-1 with TRBJ2-2; D possibly uses TRBD1 or TRBD2 (5 bases each). CDR1 and CDR2 from the germline V gene are SQVTM and ANQGSEA. V lost 6 bases to trimming and J lost 0 bases, with 8 bases between them. The CDR3 consists of 13 residues. CDR3 in amino acids: CSVRGANTGELFF. CDR3 bases: TGCAGCGTCCGGGGCGCGAACACCGGGGAGCTGTTTTTT.

V and J are TRBV5-1 and TRBJ2-1, with unresolved D. This CDR3 has 12 residues. The V end was cut by 2 bases, the J end by 5 bases, with 5 bases between. Germline V CDR1 and CDR2: SGHRS, YFSETQ. CDR3 DNA: TGCGCCAGCAGCTTTACTAACAATGAGCAGTTCTTC. As protein: CASSFTNNEQFF.

The chain uses TRBV5-4 and TRBJ2-7; D possibly corresponds to TRBD2 (6 bases). V was shortened by 4 bases and J by 1 base, with 9 bases between the two germline ends. This CDR3 region has 13 residues. The germline V gene encodes CDR1 SGHNT and CDR2 YYREEE (reference sequence). The CDR3 region has the DNA TGTGCCAGCAGCGACGGGACTTCCTACGAGCAGTACTTC. As protein: CASSDGTSYEQYF.

This chain joins TRBV11-2 and TRBJ2-2, with 9 positions matching TRBD1. J gave up 8 bases and V 1 base, and 8 bases lay outside the gene matches. This CDR3 is 16 amino acids long. CDR1 SGHAT and CDR2 FQNNGV come from the germline V gene. CDR3 nucleotide sequence: TGTGCCAGCAGCTTAGCTGTCGGGACAGGGAGAGGGGAGCTGTTTTTT. Translating gives CASSLAVGTGRGELFF. Supplemented by reference TRBV11-2 and TRBJ2-2, the full variable domain reads EAGVAQSPRYKIIEKRQSVAFWCNPISGHATLYWYQQILGQGPKLLIQFQNNGVVDDSQLPKDRFSAERLKGVDSTLKIQPAKLEDSAVYLCASSLAVGTGRGELFFGEGSRLTVL.

The chain recombines TRBV29-1 with TRBJ1-2; TRBD1 agrees at 7 bases. This CDR3 has 15 amino acids. The junction had 9 bases not matched to a gene; V was cut back by 3 bases and J by 2 bases. CDR1 is SQVTM and CDR2 is ANQGSEA in the germline V gene. CDR3 in amino acids: CSVDRRETGNYGYTF. CDR3 bases: TGCAGCGTTGACCGAAGGGAGACAGGGAACTATGGCTACACCTTC.

The chain is built from TRBV27 and TRBJ1-2, with D perhaps matching TRBD1 (6 bases). Germline CDR1 reads MNHEY; CDR2 reads SMNVEV (reference sequence). V lost 7 bases and J lost 3, with 12 bases in between. The CDR3 has 13 amino acids. The CDR3 is CASTGQFDYGYTF. The CDR3, as DNA: TGTGCCAGCACCGGACAGTTTGACTATGGCTACACCTTC.

This clone has a single count. For the CDR3, the DNA is TGTGCCAGCAGCGAGGAAGGAATGGCAGATACGCAGTATTTT. Its translation: CASSEEGMADTQYF. V gene TRBV14 combines with J gene TRBJ2-3, with D hard to call. The germline gives CDR1 SGHDN, CDR2 FVKESK. This CDR3 is 14 amino acids long. V was clipped by 5 bases and J by 4 bases, with 13 bases between them. Using reference TRBV14 and TRBJ2-3 for the parts outside the CDR3, the full variable domain is EAGVTQFPSHSVIEKGQTVTLRCDPISGHDNLYWYRRVMGKEIKFLLHFVKESKQDESGMPNNRFLAERTGGTYSTLKVQPAELEDSGVYFCASSEEGMADTQYFGPGTRLTVL.